The 14 T cell receptor beta chains presented below share a single source sample, sequenced in a study of identical twins' blood T cells. TCRdb re-called the 5' RACE reads with MiXCR, one entry per CDR3 protein. The repertoire holds 350,000 to 400,000 distinct CDR3 sequences, with roughly 27% as singletons. The sample was PBMCs. All receptors come from a woman aged 18-49 years in good health.

Here the CDR3 reads CASSRPGPHQPQHF. Written as DNA, the CDR3 is TGTGCCAGCAGCCGTCCAGGGCCCCATCAGCCCCAGCATTTT. The chain uses TRBV5-8 and TRBJ1-5, with D perhaps matching TRBD1 (5 bases). Trimming shortened V by 4 bases and J by 5 bases, and 13 bases separated the two germline ends. The CDR3 is made up of 14 amino acids. The germline CDR1 and CDR2 sequences are SGHTS and YDEGEE.

The chain carries TRBV20-1 and TRBJ1-1; a possible D gene is TRBD1 (6 bases). The CDR3 is made up of 14 amino acids. The germline V gene has CDR1 DFQATT and CDR2 SNEGSKA (reference sequence). V was trimmed by 5 bases and J by 2 bases, leaving 15 bases between them. CDR3 nucleotides: TGCAGTGCTCCCCGGGCAGGGGTTAACACTGAAGCTTTCTTT. Residues: CSAPRAGVNTEAFF.

This rearrangement joins TRBV7-9 to TRBJ2-3, with TRBD2 matching over 8 bases. There are 16 residues in the CDR3. Germline lookup yields CDR1 SEHNR and CDR2 FQNEAQ (reference sequence). The V gene end was trimmed by 0 bases and the J gene end by 1 base; junction bases not matched to a gene: 3. CDR3 sequence (DNA): TGTGCCAGCAGCTTAGCGACTAGCGAGGGCACAGATACGCAGTATTTT. This gives the protein CASSLATSEGTDTQYF.

This clonotype showed up just a few times. The chain carries TRBV13 and TRBJ1-2, with D perhaps matching TRBD1 (5 bases). Germline loops: CDR1 PRHDT, CDR2 FYEKMQ (reference sequence). The CDR3 length is 15 residues. Trimming took 1 base from V and 3 from J, leaving 12 bases between them. This CDR3 is CASSLEGSPYYGYTF. In DNA, the CDR3 is TGTGCCAGCAGCTTAGAGGGGAGCCCCTACTATGGCTACACCTTC.

V gene TRBV7-2 combines with J gene TRBJ2-1, with D perhaps matching TRBD2 (5 bases). Germline V gives CDR1 SGHTA, CDR2 FQGNSA. V gave up 0 bases and J gave up 7 bases, with 16 bases separating them. This CDR3 is built from 16 residues. The CDR3 reads CASSLASSGWGNEQFF. In nucleotides, the CDR3 is TGTGCCAGCAGCTTAGCGTCCAGCGGTTGGGGTAATGAGCAGTTCTTC.

This chain uses TRBV7-9 with TRBJ2-6; no clear D. In germline, CDR1 is SEHNR, CDR2 FQNEAQ (reference sequence). V lost 5 bases to trimming and J lost 0 bases, with 8 bases between them. The CDR3 is 15 amino acids. The CDR3 DNA sequence: TGTGCCAGCAGCCCCCGGAGCTCTGGGGCCAACGTCCTGACTTTC. The encoded protein is CASSPRSSGANVLTF.

The genes are TRBV4-1 and TRBJ1-5, with D uncertain. CDR3 size: 16 residues. Germline V CDR1 and CDR2: MGHRA, YSYEKL. V dropped 4 bases and J dropped 1 base, with 14 bases sitting between them. The CDR3 DNA reads TGCGCCAGCAGCCCTCGGGATAGGGAAAGCAATCAGCCCCAGCATTTT. Amino acids: CASSPRDRESNQPQHF.

A remark on this clonotype: The junction differs from germline at one of its ends, possibly a read error. This chain links TRBV7-9 with TRBJ1-1; D unclear. Germline V gives CDR1 SEHNR, CDR2 FQNEAQ (reference sequence). The CDR3 has 13 amino acids. The CDR3 region is CVSSMTWTTEAFF. The CDR3 DNA reads TGTGTCAGCAGCATGACCTGGACCACTGAAGCTTTCTTT.

This chain uses TRBV5-1 with TRBJ1-3; D is ambiguous. Trimming took off 4 bases at V and 4 bases at J, with 18 bases between the two ends. CDR3 size: 16 residues. The germline V gene has CDR1 SGHRS and CDR2 YFSETQ. CDR3 sequence reads: CASSPSVGITGNTIYF. The DNA for the CDR3 is TGCGCCAGCAGCCCATCCGTGGGCATAACCGGAAACACCATATATTTT.

About this clonotype: A much larger clone sits a single nucleotide away, making a read error possible. The J gene is TRBJ2-3, the V gene TRBV6-2 or TRBV6-3; 9 bases fit TRBD2. The V and J ends lost 2 bases and 1 base, in that order; junction bases with no gene match: 4. The CDR3 is 16 amino acids. Germline assignment: CDR1 MNHEY and CDR2 SVGEGT. CDR3 bases: TGTGCCAGCAGTTACGAGCCTAGCGGGGGCACAGATACGCAGTATTTT. As protein: CASSYEPSGGTDTQYF.

The chain uses TRBV12-3 or TRBV12-4 and TRBJ2-3; 8 bases line up with TRBD2. CDR3 size: 15 residues. V shed 3 bases, J shed 6 bases, and the junction held 8 bases outside the gene matches. In nucleotides, the CDR3 is TGTGCCAGCAGTTTTCCGGGGGGGCATTCGGATACGCAGTATTTT. This codes for CASSFPGGHSDTQYF.

The J gene is TRBJ2-2, the V gene TRBV5-1; D gene ambiguous. Trimming removed 0 bases at V and 2 bases at J, with 5 bases between. The CDR3 extends over 14 amino acids. The germline V gene encodes CDR1 SGHRS and CDR2 YFSETQ. CDR3 coding DNA: TGCGCCAGCAGCTTGGCGTTCAACACCGGGGAGCTGTTTTTT. Its protein is CASSLAFNTGELFF. Full variable domain (rest looked up from reference TRBV5-1 and TRBJ2-2): KAGVTQTPRYLIKTRGQQVTLSCSPISGHRSVSWYQQTPGQGLQFLFEYFSETQRNKGNFPGRFSGRQFSNSRSEMNVSTLELGDSALYLCASSLAFNTGELFFGEGSRLTVL.

As concerns this clonotype: Its ends do not fully match the called genes, so a read error is possible. V usage is TRBV9 and J usage is TRBJ1-2; D possibly corresponds to TRBD1 (6 bases). The germline V gene has CDR1 SGDLS and CDR2 YYNGEE. The CDR3 is made up of 14 amino acids. CDR3 DNA: TGTGCCAGCAGCGAGACAGGCGTACCCTATGACTACACCTTC. Translation: CASSETGVPYDYTF.

Notes on this clonotype: One end of the junction is discordant with germline, which a read error may explain. V is TRBV6-5 and J is TRBJ1-2; D uncertain. This CDR3 contains 13 residues. CDR1 MNHEY and CDR2 SVGAGI come from the germline V gene. Written as DNA, the CDR3 is TGTGCCAGCAGCTCCCCGTGGCAATCTGGCTACATCTTC. Translated: CASSSPWQSGYIF.